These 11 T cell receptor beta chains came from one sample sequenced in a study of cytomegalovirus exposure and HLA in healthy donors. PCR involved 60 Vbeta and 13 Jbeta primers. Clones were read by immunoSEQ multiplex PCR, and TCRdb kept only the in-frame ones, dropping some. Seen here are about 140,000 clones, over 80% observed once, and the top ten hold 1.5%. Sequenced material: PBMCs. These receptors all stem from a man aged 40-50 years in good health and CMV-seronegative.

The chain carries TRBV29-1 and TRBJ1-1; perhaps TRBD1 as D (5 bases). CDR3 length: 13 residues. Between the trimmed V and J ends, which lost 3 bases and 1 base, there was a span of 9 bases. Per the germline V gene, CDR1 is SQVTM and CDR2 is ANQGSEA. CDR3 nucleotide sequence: TGCAGCGTTGAGCTTCAGGGGAACACTGAAGCTTTCTTT. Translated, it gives CSVELQGNTEAFF.

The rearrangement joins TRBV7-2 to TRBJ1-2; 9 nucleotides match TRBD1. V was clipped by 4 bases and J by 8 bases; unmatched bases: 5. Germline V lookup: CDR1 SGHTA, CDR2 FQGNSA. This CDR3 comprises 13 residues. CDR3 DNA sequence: TGTGCCAGCAGCTCCCGGGACAGGGAGGGCTACACCTTC. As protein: CASSSRDREGYTF.

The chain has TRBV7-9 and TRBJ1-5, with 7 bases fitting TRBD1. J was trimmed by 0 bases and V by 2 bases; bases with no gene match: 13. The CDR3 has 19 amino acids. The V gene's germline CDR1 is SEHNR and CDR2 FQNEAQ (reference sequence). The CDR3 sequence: CASSLSPDRAGYSNQPQHF. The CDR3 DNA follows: TGTGCCAGCAGCTTATCCCCAGACAGGGCGGGTTATAGCAATCAGCCCCAGCATTTT.

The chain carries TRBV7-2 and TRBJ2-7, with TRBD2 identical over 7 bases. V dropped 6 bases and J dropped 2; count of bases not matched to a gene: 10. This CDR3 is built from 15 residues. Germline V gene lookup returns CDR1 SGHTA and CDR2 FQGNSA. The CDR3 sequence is CASSASRTRAYEQYF. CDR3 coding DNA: TGTGCCAGCAGTGCTTCACGGACTAGGGCCTACGAGCAGTACTTC.

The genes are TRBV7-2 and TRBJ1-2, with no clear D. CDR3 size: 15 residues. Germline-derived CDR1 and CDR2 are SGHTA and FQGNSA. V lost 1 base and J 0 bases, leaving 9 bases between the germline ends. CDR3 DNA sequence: TGTGCCAGCAGCTTAGGGGCAGAAGCTAACTATGGCTACACCTTC. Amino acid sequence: CASSLGAEANYGYTF.

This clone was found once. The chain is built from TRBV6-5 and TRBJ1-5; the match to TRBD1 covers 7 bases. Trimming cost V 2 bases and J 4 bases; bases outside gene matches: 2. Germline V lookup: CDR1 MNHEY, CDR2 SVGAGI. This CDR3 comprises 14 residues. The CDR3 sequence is CASSYRTGNQPQHF. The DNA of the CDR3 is TGTGCCAGCAGTTACAGGACAGGAAATCAGCCCCAGCATTTT.

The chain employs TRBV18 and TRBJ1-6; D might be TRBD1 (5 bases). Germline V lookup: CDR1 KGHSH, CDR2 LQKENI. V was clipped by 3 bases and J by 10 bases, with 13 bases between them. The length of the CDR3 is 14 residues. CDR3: CASSPSQGNSPLHF. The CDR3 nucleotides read TGTGCCAGCTCACCGTCCCAGGGAAACTCACCCCTCCACTTT.

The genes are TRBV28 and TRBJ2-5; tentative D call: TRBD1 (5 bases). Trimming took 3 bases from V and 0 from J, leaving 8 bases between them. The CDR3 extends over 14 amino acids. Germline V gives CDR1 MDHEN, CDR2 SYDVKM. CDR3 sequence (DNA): TGTGCCAGCAGTTTCATGGACAACCAAGAGACCCAGTACTTC. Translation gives CASSFMDNQETQYF.

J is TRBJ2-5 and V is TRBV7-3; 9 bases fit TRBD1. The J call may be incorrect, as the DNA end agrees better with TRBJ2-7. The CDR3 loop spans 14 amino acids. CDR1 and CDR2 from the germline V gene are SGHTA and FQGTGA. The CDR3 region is CASSLATGGYEQYF. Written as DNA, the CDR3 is TGTGCCAGCAGCTTGGCGACAGGGGGGTACGAGCAGTACTTC.

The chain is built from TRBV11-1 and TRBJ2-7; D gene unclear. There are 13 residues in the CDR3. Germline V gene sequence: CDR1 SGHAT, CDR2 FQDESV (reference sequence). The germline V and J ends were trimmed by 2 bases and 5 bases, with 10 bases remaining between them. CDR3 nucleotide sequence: TGTGCCAGCAGCTTATACAGTTTCAACGAGCAGTACTTC. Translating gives CASSLYSFNEQYF.

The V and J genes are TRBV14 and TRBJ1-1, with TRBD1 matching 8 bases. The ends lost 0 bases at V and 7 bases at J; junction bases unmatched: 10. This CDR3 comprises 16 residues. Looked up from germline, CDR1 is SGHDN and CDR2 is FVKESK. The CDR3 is CASSQDAGGSFFEAFF. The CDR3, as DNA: TGTGCCAGCAGCCAAGATGCAGGGGGCTCATTTTTTGAAGCTTTCTTT.